The TCR beta chain under discussion was sequenced for a study of blood T cells in healthy people across ages. Across the whole study: About one barcoded TCR beta cDNA was captured per two T cells.

Study results and caveats: A roughly linear age-dependent decrease characterized TCR beta diversity per million T cells.

A J-beta primer mix and a sample-barcoded 5' primer were used in a second PCR of about 7 to 12 cycles. TCRdb called the 5' RACE reads again in MiXCR, with one record for every CDR3 protein. The sample carries more than 1,000,000 distinct CDR3 sequences, 20% to 25% recorded once. In its sample, this clonotype was seen a few times. Its antigen is undetermined. These data also featured in a second study, about T cells of mothers and their children. According to that study: The study obtained over 8.5 million TCR beta CDR3 reads per mother and some 3 million per child. For unrelated pairs as for related ones, thymic selection shapes TCR recombination output similarly.

The sequencing input was blood. The receptor was isolated from a girl under 10 years old in good health.

CDR3 nucleotide sequence: TGTGCCAGCAGCTTAGGAAAGGGACTGGGCACTGAAGCTTTCTTT. Protein: CASSLGKGLGTEAFF. The chain employs TRBV13 and TRBJ1-1, with D perhaps TRBD1 (5 bases). The CDR3 is made up of 15 amino acids. Trimming shortened V by 0 bases and J by 4 bases, and 12 bases separated the two germline ends. Germline CDR1 PRHDT, CDR2 FYEKMQ (reference sequence).